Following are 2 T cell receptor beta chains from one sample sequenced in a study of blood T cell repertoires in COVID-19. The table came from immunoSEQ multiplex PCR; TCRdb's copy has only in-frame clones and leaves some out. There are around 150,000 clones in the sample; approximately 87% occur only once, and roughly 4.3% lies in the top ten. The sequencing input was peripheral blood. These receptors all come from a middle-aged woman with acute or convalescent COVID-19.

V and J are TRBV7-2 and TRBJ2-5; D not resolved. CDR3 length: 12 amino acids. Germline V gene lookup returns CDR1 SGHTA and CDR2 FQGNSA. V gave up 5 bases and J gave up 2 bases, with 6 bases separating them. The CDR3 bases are TGTGCCAGCAGCACCCAGCAAGAGACCCAGTACTTC. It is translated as CASSTQQETQYF. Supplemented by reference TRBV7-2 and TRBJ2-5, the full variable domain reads GAGVSQSPSNKVTEKGKDVELRCDPISGHTALYWYRQSLGQGLEFLIYFQGNSAPDKSGLPSDRFSAERTGGSVSTLTIQRTQQEDSAVYLCASSTQQETQYFGPGTRLLVL.

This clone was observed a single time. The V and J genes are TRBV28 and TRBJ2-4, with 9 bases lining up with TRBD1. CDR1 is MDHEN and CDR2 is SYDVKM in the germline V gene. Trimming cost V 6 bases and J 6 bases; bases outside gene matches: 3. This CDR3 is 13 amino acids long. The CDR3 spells CASSRDRVNIQYF. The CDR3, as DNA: TGTGCCAGCAGCCGGGACAGGGTAAACATTCAGTACTTC. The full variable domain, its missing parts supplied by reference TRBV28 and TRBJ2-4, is DVKVTQSSRYLVKRTGEKVFLECVQDMDHENMFWYRQDPGLGLRLIYFSYDVKMKEKGDIPEGYSVSREKKERFSLILESASTNQTSMYLCASSRDRVNIQYFGAGTRLSVL.